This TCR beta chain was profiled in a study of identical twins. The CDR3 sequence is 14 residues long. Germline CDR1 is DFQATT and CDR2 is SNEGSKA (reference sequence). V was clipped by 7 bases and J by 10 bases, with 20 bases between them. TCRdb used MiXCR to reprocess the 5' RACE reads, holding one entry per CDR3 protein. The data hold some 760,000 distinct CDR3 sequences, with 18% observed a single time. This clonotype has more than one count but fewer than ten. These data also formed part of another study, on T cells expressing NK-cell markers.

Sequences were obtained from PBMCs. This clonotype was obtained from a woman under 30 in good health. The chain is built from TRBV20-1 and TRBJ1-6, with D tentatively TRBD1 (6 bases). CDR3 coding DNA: TGCAGTGTCGTAACAGGGCTACCCGGCTCACCCCTCCACTTT. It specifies CSVVTGLPGSPLHF.